The sequence of this T cell receptor (beta chain) was determined in a study of T cell responses to AZD1222 COVID-19 vaccine. Study conclusions and caveats: Spike-specific TCR depth and breadth grew after two AZD1222 doses.

The junction had 10 bases not matched to a gene; V was cut back by 2 bases and J by 7 bases. Germline loops: CDR1 SEHNR, CDR2 FQNEAQ (reference sequence). The CDR3 totals 17 residues. A note on this clone: Its antigen is undetermined.

The data were produced by immunoSEQ multiplex PCR, yet TCRdb's version contains in-frame clones alone and is incomplete. Of about 130,000 clones in the sample, about 90% are singletons; the top ten hold approximately 4.5%. The starting material was peripheral blood, obtained on day 0 of AZD1222 vaccination. The V call is TRBV7-9, the J call TRBJ2-7; 14 bases map to TRBD2. The receptor comes from an adult in good health. CDR3 DNA sequence: TGTGCCAGCAGCTTATTGCCGGGACTAGCGGGAGTTGAAGAGCAGTACTTC. Protein product: CASSLLPGLAGVEEQYF.